This T cell receptor beta chain was profiled in a study of OX40 agonist ivuxolimab in advanced cancers. This clone was seen a handful of times. Its specificity is not known. The germline CDR1 and CDR2 sequences are LGHNT and FRNRAP. There are 15 residues in the CDR3. Trimming removed 0 bases from V and 6 bases from J; junction bases left unmatched: 8. A history of autoimmune disease or systemic immunosuppression excluded patients. The method was immunoSEQ multiplex PCR; TCRdb's version includes in-frame clones alone and lacks a portion of them. The table includes 23,000 or so clones, more than 75% detected once. General study results and limits: Doses of 0.1 to 3.0 mg/kg were accompanied by clonal expansion of CD4+ and CD8+ blood T cells by week 6. The study found that CD8+ T cells averaged more expanded clones than CD4+.

The source of this sequence is an adult with an advanced solid tumor such as melanoma, head and neck, liver or kidney cancer. The V call is TRBV12-5, the J call TRBJ2-7; 7 bases match TRBD1. The sequencing used CD4+ or CD8+ T cells sorted from blood, collected in a trial of the OX40 agonist ivuxolimab. The CDR3 DNA reads as TGTGCTAGTGGTTTGGTATTGACAGGGAAGCCCGAGCAGTACTTC. Protein sequence: CASGLVLTGKPEQYF. Combining the CDR3 with reference TRBV12-5 and TRBJ2-7 gives the whole variable domain DARVTQTPRHKVTEMGQEVTMRCQPILGHNTVFWYRQTMMQGLELLAYFRNRAPLDDSGMPKDRFSAEMPDATLATLKIQPSEPRDSAVYFCASGLVLTGKPEQYFGPGTRLTVT.